This TCR beta chain is from a study of blood T cell repertoires in COVID-19. The CDR3 sequence is 13 residues long. Germline V CDR1 and CDR2: SGDLS, YYNGEE. V dropped 0 bases and J dropped 13 bases, with 14 bases sitting between them. Data came from immunoSEQ multiplex PCR; TCRdb stores just in-frame clones and leaves some out. The table has some 250,000 clones, around 83% seen once; the top ten hold roughly 8.6%. The source is a middle-aged man with active or convalescent COVID-19. The sample was peripheral blood. The chain links TRBV9 to TRBJ2-4; TRBD2 might be the D (6 bases). This CDR3 reads CASSVAEGREQYF. The CDR3 nucleotides are TGTGCCAGCAGCGTAGCTGAGGGTCGGGAGCAGTACTTC.